The sequence of this T cell receptor (beta chain) was determined in a study of metastatic and nonmetastatic thyroid tumors. About the study: Across blood and tumor or nodule tissue, repertoires from malignant and benign thyroid patients were compared with one another. Whole-study findings and limits: Reports indicated that malignant thyroid tumors showed significantly higher TCR beta diversity than benign nodules did, in blood and tumor.

A few counts support this clone. Its antigen remains unidentified. Per the original methods: It was from CDR3 differences across clinicopathological groups that a distant-metastasis classifier for papillary thyroid cancer was built. TCRdb reanalyzed the PCR reads via MiXCR. It is TCRdb's table, rather than the study itself, that gives the V and J calls and clone size. The sample yields about 13,000 clones, under 25% seen once. With 6 bases clipped from V and 10 bases from J, the junction kept 19 bases outside the gene matches. The CDR3 spans 17 residues. Germline V gives CDR1 DFQATT, CDR2 SNEGSKA (reference sequence). All patients were untreated before thyroid surgery.

This rearrangement joins TRBV20-1 to TRBJ1-6; 9 nucleotides align to TRBD1. This TCR derives from a male donor with papillary thyroid cancer or a benign thyroid nodule (not recorded which). Some clones in this sample may be carry-over from other donors' samples. Sequencing was carried out using blood. DNA for the CDR3: TGCAGTGCATCTCAACCCGCCGCCGGGACAGGGTCGTCACCCCTCCACTTT. Translation: CSASQPAAGTGSSPLHF.